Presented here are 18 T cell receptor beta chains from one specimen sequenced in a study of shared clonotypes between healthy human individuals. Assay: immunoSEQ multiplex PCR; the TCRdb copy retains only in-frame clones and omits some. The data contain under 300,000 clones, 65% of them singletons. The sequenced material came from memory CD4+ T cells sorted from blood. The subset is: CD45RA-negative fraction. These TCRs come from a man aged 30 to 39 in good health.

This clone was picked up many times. CDR3 protein: CASSPTQTGSLSYTF. The DNA for the CDR3 is TGTGCCAGCAGTCCAACGCAGACAGGCTCCTTGAGCTACACCTTC. The chain links TRBV28 to TRBJ1-2, with a weak D call TRBD1 (6 bases). This CDR3 is built from 15 residues. Germline CDR1 is MDHEN and CDR2 is SYDVKM. V dropped 5 bases and J dropped 9 bases, with 22 bases sitting between them.

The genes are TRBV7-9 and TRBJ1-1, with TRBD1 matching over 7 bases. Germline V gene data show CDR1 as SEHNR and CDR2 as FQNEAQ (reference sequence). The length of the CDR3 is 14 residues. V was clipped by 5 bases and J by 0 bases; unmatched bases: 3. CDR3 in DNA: TGTGCCAGCAGCCCCACAGGGGTGAACACTGAAGCTTTCTTT. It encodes CASSPTGVNTEAFF.

The CDR3 DNA sequence: TGTGCTACTCGTCTGGGGCAGGGGGCCTACAATGAGCAGTTCTTC. Its protein is CATRLGQGAYNEQFF. V and J are TRBV5-5 and TRBJ2-1; 7 bases map to TRBD1. This CDR3 is 15 amino acids long. Germline lookup yields CDR1 SGHKS and CDR2 YYEKEE (reference sequence).

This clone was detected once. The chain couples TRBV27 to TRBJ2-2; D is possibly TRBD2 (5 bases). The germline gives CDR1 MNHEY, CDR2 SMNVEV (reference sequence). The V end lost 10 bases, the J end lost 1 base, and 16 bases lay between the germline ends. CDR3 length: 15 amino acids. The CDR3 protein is CATSGWSGNTGELFF. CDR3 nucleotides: TGTGCCACCTCGGGGTGGAGCGGGAACACCGGGGAGCTGTTTTTT.

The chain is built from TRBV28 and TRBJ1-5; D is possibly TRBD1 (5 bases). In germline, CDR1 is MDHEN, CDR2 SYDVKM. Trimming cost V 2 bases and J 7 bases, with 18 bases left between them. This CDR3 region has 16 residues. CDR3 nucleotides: TGTGCCAGCAGTTTAGTATCGGGGGGTGGGTTACAGCCCCAGCATTTT. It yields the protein CASSLVSGGGLQPQHF.

The CDR3 DNA sequence: TGTGCCAGCAGCTTGGACACAAGCACAGATACGCAGTATTTT. As protein: CASSLDTSTDTQYF. The chain uses TRBV7-9 and TRBJ2-3; TRBD1 might be the D (5 bases). Germline V gene lookup returns CDR1 SEHNR and CDR2 FQNEAQ (reference sequence). Trimming stripped 3 bases from V and 0 bases from J, with 7 bases between. CDR3 length: 14 residues.

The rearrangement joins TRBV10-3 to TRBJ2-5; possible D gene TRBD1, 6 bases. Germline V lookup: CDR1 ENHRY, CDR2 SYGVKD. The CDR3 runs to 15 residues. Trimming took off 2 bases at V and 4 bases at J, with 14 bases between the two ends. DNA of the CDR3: TGTGCCATCAGTGAGCAAGGGGGTGGAGGAGAGACCCAGTACTTC. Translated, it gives CAISEQGGGGETQYF.

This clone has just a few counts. CDR3 DNA: TGTGCCAGCTCACCACCGGACAGCTACAATGAGCAGTTCTTC. Translation: CASSPPDSYNEQFF. The chain has TRBV18 and TRBJ2-1; D may be TRBD1 (6 bases). Trimming took off 0 bases at V and 3 bases at J, with 6 bases between the two ends. The germline V gene encodes CDR1 KGHSH and CDR2 LQKENI. The CDR3 runs 14 residues.

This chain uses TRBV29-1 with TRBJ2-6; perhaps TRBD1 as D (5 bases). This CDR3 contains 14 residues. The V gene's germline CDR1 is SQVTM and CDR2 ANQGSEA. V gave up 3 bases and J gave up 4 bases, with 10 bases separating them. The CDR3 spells CSVDQGQGANVLTF. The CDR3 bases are TGCAGCGTTGATCAGGGCCAAGGGGCCAACGTCCTGACTTTC.

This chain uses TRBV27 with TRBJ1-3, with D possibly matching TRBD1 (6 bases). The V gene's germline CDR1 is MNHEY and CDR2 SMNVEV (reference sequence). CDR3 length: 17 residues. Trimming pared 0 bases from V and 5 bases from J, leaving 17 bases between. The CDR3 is CASSLSLSMGGRNTIYF. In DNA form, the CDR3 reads TGTGCCAGCAGTTTATCGCTTTCCATGGGGGGCAGAAACACCATATATTTT.

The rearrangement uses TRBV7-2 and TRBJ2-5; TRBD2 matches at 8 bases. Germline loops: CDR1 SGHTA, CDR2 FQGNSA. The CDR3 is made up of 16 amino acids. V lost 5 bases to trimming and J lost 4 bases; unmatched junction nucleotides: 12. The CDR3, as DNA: TGTGCCAGCAGCGTGCCGATAGCGGGAAAGGCAGAGACCCAGTACTTC. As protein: CASSVPIAGKAETQYF.

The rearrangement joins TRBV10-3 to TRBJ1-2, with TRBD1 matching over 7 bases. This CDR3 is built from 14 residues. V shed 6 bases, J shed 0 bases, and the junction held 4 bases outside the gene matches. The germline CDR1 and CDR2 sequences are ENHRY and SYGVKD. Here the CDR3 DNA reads TGTGCCATCAGCGGGACAGTCGCTAACTATGGCTACACCTTC. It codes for CAISGTVANYGYTF.

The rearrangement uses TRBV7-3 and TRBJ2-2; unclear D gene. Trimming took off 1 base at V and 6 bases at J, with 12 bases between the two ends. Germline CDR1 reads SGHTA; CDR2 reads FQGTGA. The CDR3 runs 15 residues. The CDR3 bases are TGTGCCAGCAGCTTAAGGGGTCGGGCGCCCGGGGAGCTGTTTTTT. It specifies CASSLRGRAPGELFF.

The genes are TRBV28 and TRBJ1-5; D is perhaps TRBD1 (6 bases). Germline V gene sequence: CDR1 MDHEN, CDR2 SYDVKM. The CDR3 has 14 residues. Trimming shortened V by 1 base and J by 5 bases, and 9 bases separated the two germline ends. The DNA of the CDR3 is TGTGCCAGCAGTTTATCAGGGGTTTATCAGCCCCAGCATTTT. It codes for CASSLSGVYQPQHF.

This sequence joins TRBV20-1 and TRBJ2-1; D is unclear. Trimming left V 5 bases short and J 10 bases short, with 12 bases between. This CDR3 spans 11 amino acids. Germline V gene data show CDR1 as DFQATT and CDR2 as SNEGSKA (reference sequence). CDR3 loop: CSASLGLEQFF. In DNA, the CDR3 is TGCAGTGCTTCACTGGGGTTGGAGCAGTTCTTC.

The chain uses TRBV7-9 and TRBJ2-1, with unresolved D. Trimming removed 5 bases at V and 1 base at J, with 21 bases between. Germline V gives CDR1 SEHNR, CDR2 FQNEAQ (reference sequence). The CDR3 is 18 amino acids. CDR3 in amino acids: CASSPPVKVSRSYNEQFF. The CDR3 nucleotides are TGTGCCAGCAGCCCCCCGGTGAAGGTGAGCAGATCCTACAATGAGCAGTTCTTC.

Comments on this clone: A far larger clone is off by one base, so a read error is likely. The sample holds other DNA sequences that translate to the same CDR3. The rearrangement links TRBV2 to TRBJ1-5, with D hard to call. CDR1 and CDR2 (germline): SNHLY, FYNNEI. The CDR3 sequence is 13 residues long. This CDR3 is CASSEDLNQPQHF. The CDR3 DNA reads TGTGCTAGCAGTGAAGATCTAAATCAGCCCCAGCATTTT.

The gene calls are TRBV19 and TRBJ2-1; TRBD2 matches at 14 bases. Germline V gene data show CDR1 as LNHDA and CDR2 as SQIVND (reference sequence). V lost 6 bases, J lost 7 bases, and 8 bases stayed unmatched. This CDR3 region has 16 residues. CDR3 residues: CASRRGTSGRGNEQFF. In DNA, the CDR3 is TGTGCCAGTAGGAGGGGGACTAGCGGGAGAGGAAATGAGCAGTTCTTC.